Shown below are 26 T cell receptor beta chains from a single sample sequenced in a study of blood T cell repertoires in COVID-19. The table came from immunoSEQ multiplex PCR; TCRdb's copy has only in-frame clones and leaves some out. The profile shows roughly 150,000 clones, about 80% of them singletons. The sequenced material came from peripheral blood. The receptor source for this set is a man between 60 and 75 years old with acute or convalescent COVID-19.

As DNA, the CDR3 is TGTGCTAGTGGTGTCACTAGCGGGGGAGTGGGGGAGCTGTTTTTT. This gives the protein CASGVTSGGVGELFF. The genes are TRBV12-5 and TRBJ2-2, with 11 bases that match TRBD2. Per germline, CDR1 LGHNT and CDR2 FRNRAP. This CDR3 contains 15 residues. Trimming cost V 5 bases and J 8 bases; bases outside gene matches: 7.

The chain carries TRBV19 and TRBJ1-1, with D perhaps TRBD1 (5 bases). CDR1 and CDR2 (germline): LNHDA, SQIVND (reference sequence). V was pared by 3 bases and J by 3 bases, with 8 bases between. The CDR3 totals 13 residues. In DNA form, the CDR3 reads TGTGCCAGTAGTATGTCGGGGGACACTGAAGCTTTCTTT. Amino acid sequence: CASSMSGDTEAFF.

The chain is built from TRBV5-1 and TRBJ1-2; TRBD1 matches at 8 bases. CDR1 is SGHRS, CDR2 YFSETQ, per germline. This CDR3 is built from 13 residues. The V gene end was trimmed by 4 bases and the J gene end by 7 bases; junction bases not matched to a gene: 6. The DNA of the CDR3 is TGCGCCAGCAGCCCCCGCGGACAGGGTGGCTACACCTTC. Encoded protein: CASSPRGQGGYTF.

The chain carries TRBV2 and TRBJ1-5; 8 bases are a match to TRBD1. The V segment lost 2 bases and the J segment 4 bases; nucleotides outside the gene matches: 10. The germline V gene encodes CDR1 SNHLY and CDR2 FYNNEI. The CDR3 spans 17 residues. CDR3 sequence: CASSEWDRPNPNQPQHF. Here the CDR3 DNA reads TGTGCCAGCAGTGAATGGGACAGGCCGAATCCAAATCAGCCCCAGCATTTT.

The rearrangement links TRBV9 to TRBJ2-5; 8 nucleotides match TRBD1. J gave up 0 bases and V 5 bases, and 6 bases lay outside the gene matches. The V gene's germline CDR1 is SGDLS and CDR2 YYNGEE. The CDR3 is made up of 15 amino acids. The CDR3 reads CASSKQGADQETQYF. The CDR3 DNA is TGTGCCAGCAGTAAGCAGGGGGCCGACCAAGAGACCCAGTACTTC. The variable domain in full, with the rest retrieved from reference TRBV9 and TRBJ2-5, is DSGVTQTPKHLITATGQRVTLRCSPRSGDLSVYWYQQSLDQGLQFLIQYYNGEERAKGNILERFSAQQFPDLHSELNLSSLELGDSALYFCASSKQGADQETQYFGPGTRLLVL.

The V and J genes are TRBV7-2 and TRBJ1-2; 8 bases agree with TRBD1. V lost 2 bases to trimming and J lost 4 bases; unmatched junction nucleotides: 12. Germline values: CDR1 SGHTA, CDR2 FQGNSA. The CDR3 runs 17 residues. The CDR3 sequence: CASSLTRSDRGGYGYTF. The DNA for the CDR3 is TGTGCCAGCAGCTTAACCCGATCTGACAGGGGAGGCTATGGCTACACCTTC.

This chain joins TRBV9 and TRBJ1-2; D unclear. The CDR3 length is 13 residues. The V end was cut by 1 base, the J end by 8 bases, with 12 bases between. The germline V gene encodes CDR1 SGDLS and CDR2 YYNGEE. The CDR3 coding sequence is TGTGCCAGCAGCGTAACCGCAAATAGCGGCTACACCTTC. Encoded protein: CASSVTANSGYTF.

This clone has more than one count but fewer than ten. V gene TRBV27 combines with J gene TRBJ2-6; D may be TRBD1 (5 bases). Per germline, CDR1 MNHEY and CDR2 SMNVEV (reference sequence). V lost 6 bases to trimming and J lost 0 bases, with 9 bases between them. The CDR3 loop spans 15 amino acids. CDR3 sequence (DNA): TGTGCCAGCAGGCAGGGCTCCTCTGGGGCCAACGTCCTGACTTTC. Translation gives CASRQGSSGANVLTF.

The genes are TRBV5-1 and TRBJ2-6; unclear D gene. Germline loops: CDR1 SGHRS, CDR2 YFSETQ. V lost 0 bases and J 0 bases, leaving 4 bases between the germline ends. This CDR3 has 15 residues. The chain's CDR3 is CASSLDSSGANVLTF. CDR3 DNA sequence: TGCGCCAGCAGCTTGGACTCCTCTGGGGCCAACGTCCTGACTTTC.

This chain uses TRBV4-1 with TRBJ1-6, with D possibly matching TRBD1 (5 bases). CDR1 is MGHRA, CDR2 YSYEKL, per germline. The CDR3 sequence is 15 residues long. V shed 4 bases and J shed 2 bases, with 9 bases lying between them. For the CDR3, the DNA is TGCGCCAGCAGCCTCACAGGTGCCTATAATTCACCCCTCCACTTT. This translates into CASSLTGAYNSPLHF.

The chain combines TRBV11-2 with TRBJ2-7; possible D gene TRBD1, 6 bases. CDR3 size: 15 residues. Trimming took 6 bases from V and 3 from J, leaving 18 bases between them. Germline-derived CDR1 and CDR2 are SGHAT and FQNNGV. This CDR3 is CASSPQGSGNYEQYF. CDR3 DNA sequence: TGTGCCAGCAGTCCACAGGGCAGCGGTAACTACGAGCAGTACTTC. Filled out from reference TRBV11-2 and TRBJ2-7, the complete variable domain reads EAGVAQSPRYKIIEKRQSVAFWCNPISGHATLYWYQQILGQGPKLLIQFQNNGVVDDSQLPKDRFSAERLKGVDSTLKIQPAKLEDSAVYLCASSPQGSGNYEQYFGPGTRLTVT.

The rearrangement links TRBV7-3 to TRBJ2-1; TRBD2 matches at 13 bases. V shed 5 bases and J 6 bases; nucleotides not matched to a gene: 4. Germline V gene data show CDR1 as SGHTA and CDR2 as FQGTGA. The length of the CDR3 is 15 residues. The CDR3 DNA follows: TGTGCCAGCAGCAGGACTAGCGGGGGCCTCAATGAGCAGTTCTTC. It encodes CASSRTSGGLNEQFF.

The gene calls are TRBV3-1 (or the pseudogene TRBV3-2) and TRBJ2-7; 8 nucleotides agree with TRBD1. With V trimmed by 1 base and J by 1 base, 9 bases remained unmatched. The V gene's germline CDR1 is LGHDT and CDR2 YNNKEL (reference sequence). This CDR3 region has 17 residues. This CDR3 reads CASSQGGQGAYSYEQYF. DNA of the CDR3: TGTGCCAGCAGCCAAGGGGGGCAGGGGGCTTATTCCTACGAGCAGTACTTC.

CDR3 sequence (DNA): TGTGCCAGCAGCAACCGGGACAGGGGGAGCACAGATACGCAGTATTTT. Its translation is CASSNRDRGSTDTQYF. The chain links TRBV5-4 to TRBJ2-3; 11 bases match TRBD1. This CDR3 is 16 amino acids long. Germline values: CDR1 SGHNT, CDR2 YYREEE (reference sequence). V gave up 4 bases and J gave up 0 bases; unmatched junction bases: 4.

The J gene is TRBJ1-5, the V gene TRBV5-1; D not resolved. Trimming pared 0 bases from V and 3 bases from J, leaving 13 bases between. Germline CDR1 is SGHRS and CDR2 is YFSETQ. The CDR3 has 16 amino acids. The CDR3 reads CASSLGGPGSNQPQHF. In DNA form, the CDR3 reads TGCGCCAGCAGCTTGGGAGGGCCCGGATCCAATCAGCCCCAGCATTTT.

Here the CDR3 reads CASSQISGGAAFF. The CDR3, as DNA: TGTGCCAGCAGCCAAATCTCGGGGGGGGCAGCTTTCTTT. This chain uses TRBV3-1 (or the pseudogene TRBV3-2) with TRBJ1-1; TRBD1 might be the D (6 bases). The V and J ends lost 2 bases and 10 bases respectively, with 14 bases between them. The germline V gene has CDR1 LGHDT and CDR2 YNNKEL (reference sequence). CDR3 length: 13 amino acids.

This sequence joins TRBV28 and TRBJ2-1; 7 bases are a match to TRBD2. Looked up from germline, CDR1 is MDHEN and CDR2 is SYDVKM. Losses at the gene ends were 5 bases for V and 0 bases for J; bases not matched to a gene: 4. There are 15 residues in the CDR3. CDR3 in DNA: TGTGCCAGCAGTCTGGGCGGGAGCTCCTACAATGAGCAGTTCTTC. Translation: CASSLGGSSYNEQFF.

V is TRBV7-2 and J is TRBJ2-1; 7 bases agree with TRBD2. In germline, CDR1 is SGHTA, CDR2 FQGNSA. The CDR3 loop spans 15 amino acids. V lost 3 bases, J lost 3 bases, and 5 bases stayed unmatched. CDR3 protein: CASSFSRDYYNEQFF. In nucleotides, the CDR3 is TGTGCCAGCAGCTTTTCGCGGGACTACTACAATGAGCAGTTCTTC.

This clone occurred a few times. The V gene is TRBV6-5, the J gene TRBJ1-4; TRBD1 is a possible D gene (5 bases). From germline, CDR1 is MNHEY and CDR2 SVGAGI. V was trimmed by 7 bases and J by 7 bases, leaving 19 bases between them. This CDR3 region has 15 residues. This chain's CDR3 is CASTPGDASSEKLFF. The DNA of the CDR3 is TGTGCCAGCACCCCGGGGGACGCATCGAGTGAAAAACTGTTTTTT.

With regard to this clone: Germline and junction disagree at one end, which may indicate a read error. This chain links TRBV14 with TRBJ2-1, with a possible D match to TRBD1 (6 bases). The germline CDR1 and CDR2 sequences are SGHDN and FVKESK. The CDR3 is 15 residues long. CDR3 in amino acids: CASSQRGGTGQKLVF. In DNA, the CDR3 is TGTGCCAGCAGCCAAAGAGGGGGTACAGGGCAAAAGTTAGTCTTC.

The chain couples TRBV6-2 or TRBV6-3 to TRBJ1-1; maybe TRBD1 (5 bases). The CDR3 runs to 15 residues. Germline V gene data show CDR1 as MNHEY and CDR2 as SVGEGT. Trimming pared 6 bases from V and 1 base from J, leaving 15 bases between. CDR3 DNA: TGTGCCAGCAGCTCTTATGACAGTCCGAACACTGAAGCTTTCTTT. Protein product: CASSSYDSPNTEAFF.

The chain combines TRBV4-3 with TRBJ1-3, with no clear D. The J call may not be correct, given that the DNA end is closer to TRBJ2-2. Germline values: CDR1 LGHNA, CDR2 YSLEER. The CDR3 is made up of 15 amino acids. Here the CDR3 reads CASSQGNLNTGELFF. The DNA of the CDR3 is TGCGCCAGCAGCCAGGGCAATCTAAACACCGGGGAGCTGTTTTTT.

The CDR3 DNA sequence: TGTGCCAGCAGCTCGGGACAGCCTGGAAACACCATATATTTT. It is translated as CASSSGQPGNTIYF. The chain is built from TRBV11-1 and TRBJ1-3, with 7 bases aligning to TRBD1. The CDR3 has 14 amino acids. CDR1 SGHAT and CDR2 FQDESV come from the germline V gene (reference sequence). J lost 2 bases, V lost 4 bases, and 2 bases had no gene match.

This clone has more than one count but fewer than ten. The rearrangement joins TRBV21-1 to TRBJ2-3; TRBD2, the D gene given by the table, was not confirmed from the DNA. TRBV21-1 is marked as a pseudogene. CDR3 length equals 19 residues. CDR3 residues: CASSKVSSLAGGPLDTQYF. CDR3 sequence (DNA): TGTGCCAGCAGCAAAGTAAGTAGCCTAGCGGGGGGGCCCCTCGATACGCAGTATTTT.

This chain links TRBV5-1 with TRBJ2-4; tentatively, D is TRBD2 (5 bases). The CDR3 has 14 residues. V was cut by 7 bases and J by 5 bases, with 16 bases left in between. Germline V gene sequence: CDR1 SGHRS, CDR2 YFSETQ. CDR3 nucleotides: TGCGCCAGCCGGGAAGGGCACCCCCAAAACATTCAGTACTTC. This encodes CASREGHPQNIQYF.

The V and J genes are TRBV11-2 and TRBJ2-5, with TRBD1 matching 8 bases. The CDR3 spans 16 residues. Trimming took 4 bases from V and 5 from J; bases not matched to a gene: 12. The germline gives CDR1 SGHAT, CDR2 FQNNGV. In DNA, the CDR3 is TGTGCCAGCAGCTCAAGTGGACAGGGAGGAGGGGAGACCCAGTACTTC. It is translated as CASSSSGQGGGETQYF. Drawing the rest from reference TRBV11-2 and TRBJ2-5, the complete variable domain is EAGVAQSPRYKIIEKRQSVAFWCNPISGHATLYWYQQILGQGPKLLIQFQNNGVVDDSQLPKDRFSAERLKGVDSTLKIQPAKLEDSAVYLCASSSSGQGGGETQYFGPGTRLLVL.